A selection of T cell receptor beta chains follows, all from one sample in a study of blood T cell repertoires in COVID-19. Measured with immunoSEQ multiplex PCR; TCRdb has only the in-frame clones, and not every one. The table lists some 220,000 clones, more than 70% of them singletons. The sequencing input was peripheral blood. Receptors were obtained from a human donor in a cohort sampled during active COVID-19. The conserved cysteine and the conserved F or W are not part of the CDR3 here. Fields, in order: CDR3 protein, V gene.

cdr3_aa: ASSFQGGDTIY
v_call: TRBV7-3

cdr3_aa: ASREAGGVYEKLF
v_call: TRBV21-1

cdr3_aa: ASSPLPGEPGDTQY
v_call: TRBV6-2/TRBV6-3

cdr3_aa: ASSVGTSGDYEQY
v_call: TRBV7-9

cdr3_aa: ASSPGGEQY
v_call: TRBV5-8

cdr3_aa: ASSPLGAGGVDEAF
v_call: TRBV13

cdr3_aa: ASTPGLPRTDTQY
v_call: TRBV11-2

cdr3_aa: ASSPYSGSSTGELF
v_call: TRBV11-3

cdr3_aa: ASSPSGTGVGTGELF
v_call: TRBV3-1/TRBV3-2

cdr3_aa: ASSLAQGGTYYEQY
v_call: TRBV5-1

cdr3_aa: ASSSAATGGDTEAF
v_call: TRBV28

cdr3_aa: ASSAGAFSPLH
v_call: TRBV19

cdr3_aa: ASSPHPGASNEKLF
v_call: TRBV28

cdr3_aa: ASSLGPGLNYEQY
v_call: TRBV5-4

cdr3_aa: ASSPGGPTDTQY
v_call: TRBV7-2